These T cell receptor beta chains were read from a single sample in a study of Ad26.COV2.S vaccination and SARS-CoV-2 variants. The assay was immunoSEQ multiplex PCR, and TCRdb's table has in-frame clones only and misses some. The sample lists about 680,000 clones, around 89% occurring once. The input for sequencing was peripheral blood, taken in a trial of Ad26.COV2.S vaccine versus placebo. All receptors derive from a person aged 18-65 years who received the Ad26.COV2.S COVID-19 vaccine or a placebo. Each CDR3 is given with its conserved first and last residue. A D gene is named only where the DNA matches it firmly. The size entry is marked missing in some rows and otherwise reads once, few, many or a size class.

>TRBV5-1|TRBJ2-2|few|TRBD2
TGCGCCAGCAGCTCTCTAGCGGAGAACACCGGGGAGCTGTTTTTT
CASSSLAENTGELFF
>TRBV5-6|TRBJ2-7|NA|NA
TGTGCCAGCAGCTCCGGGACGGGGATAGGCTCCTACGAGCAGTACTTC
CASSSGTGIGSYEQYF
>TRBV5-1|TRBJ1-2|NA|NA
TGCGCCAGCAGCCCGCTGAGGGGATTTGGCGGCTACACCTTC
CASSPLRGFGGYTF
>TRBV21-1|TRBJ2-7|NA|NA
TGTGCCAGCAGCAAAGTACGACTAGCGGGAGTGTGCGAGCAGTACTTC
CASSKVRLAGVCEQYF
>TRBV10-3|TRBJ2-4|NA|NA
TGTGCCATCAGTGACGGACAGAGACTAGCCAAAAACATTCAGTACTTC
CAISDGQRLAKNIQYF
>TRBV27|TRBJ1-1|NA|NA
TGTGCCAGCAGTTTTCGGGGCACTGAAGCTTTCTTT
CASSFRGTEAFF
>TRBV6-5|TRBJ1-1|NA|NA
TGTGCCAGCAGTAGGGTCACAGGTGAAGCTTTCTTT
CASSRVTGEAFF
>TRBV27|TRBJ2-7|once|TRBD2
TGTGCCAGCAGTTTAGAAGGAGCGGGGGTGCATTACGAGCAGTACTTC
CASSLEGAGVHYEQYF
>TRBV6-6|TRBJ1-4|NA|NA
TGTGCCAGCAGTGGAGAGATAAATGAAAAACTGTTTTTT
CASSGEINEKLFF
>TRBV18|TRBJ2-3|NA|TRBD2
TGTGCCAGCTCACCATCGCCGGGACTAGTCTCAGATACGCAGTATTTT
CASSPSPGLVSDTQYF
>TRBV5-1|TRBJ2-7|NA|NA
TGCGCCAGCAGCCGAGGCTCCAGCAGGGACTACGAGCAGTACTTC
CASSRGSSRDYEQYF
>TRBV6-5|TRBJ2-6|NA|NA
TGTGCCAGCACATTTATACCGCTTTGGGCCAACGTCCTGACTTTC
CASTFIPLWANVLTF
>TRBV11-2|TRBJ1-1|NA|NA
TGTGCCAGCAGCTTAGATGTCGACGTGTGGGCTTTCTTT
CASSLDVDVWAFF
>TRBV28|TRBJ1-5|NA|NA
TGTGCCAGCAGTTTTGGCAGGGGCCCCGCGAGCAATCAGCCCCAGCATTTT
CASSFGRGPASNQPQHF
>TRBV4-3|TRBJ1-4|NA|NA
TGCGCCAGCAGCCGCCTCCCCCCCGGTGGGTCGGGGGAAAAACTGTTTTTT
CASSRLPPGGSGEKLFF
>TRBV9|TRBJ1-1|NA|NA
TGTGCCAGCAGCGTAGGACCGAACACTGAAGCTTTCTTT
CASSVGPNTEAFF
>TRBV30|TRBJ1-1|few|TRBD1
TGTGCCTTAGACAGGGAGGGCACTGAAGCTTTCTTT
CALDREGTEAFF
>TRBV21-1|TRBJ1-3|NA|NA
TGTGCCAGCCTCTGGGGGTTGGGTGGAAACACCATATATTTT
CASLWGLGGNTIYF
>TRBV5-1|TRBJ2-2|NA|NA
TGCGCCAGCAGGTGGGACTTCTTAAACAGGGGGGAGCTGTTTTTT
CASRWDFLNRGELFF
>TRBV27|TRBJ2-2|NA|NA
TGTGCCAGCAGGGTGCTAGTCGGCGGGGAGCTGTTTTTT
CASRVLVGGELFF
>TRBV30|TRBJ2-3|NA|NA
TGTGCCTGGAGTAAACCTCACACAGATACGCAGTATTTT
CAWSKPHTDTQYF
>TRBV6-1|TRBJ2-1|once|NA
TGTGCCAGCAGTGAATTGAACAGGCCTTCCTACAATGAGCAGTTCTTC
CASSELNRPSYNEQFF
>TRBV19|TRBJ2-7|few|NA
TGTGCCAGTAGTATAGACAGCACTCGGGAGCAGTACTTC
CASSIDSTREQYF
>TRBV5-1|TRBJ2-7|NA|NA
TGCGCCAGCAGCTTTCCGGGAACCACCTACGAGCAGTACTTC
CASSFPGTTYEQYF